This entry lists 20 T cell receptor beta chains sequenced from one sample in a study of CD8 T cells in Susac syndrome. RNA totalling roughly 0.5 to 1 ug underwent reverse transcription with random hexamers. TCRdb passed the immunoSEQ multiplex PCR reads through MiXCR, listing each CDR3 protein once. The repertoire holds some 200,000 distinct CDR3 sequences, about 94% seen once, with roughly 0.15% in the top ten. The sample taken for sequencing was CD8+ T cells from PBMCs. The receptors derive from a human donor with multiple sclerosis.

A single count supports this clonotype. V usage is TRBV5-6 and J usage is TRBJ2-1, with D perhaps given as TRBD1 or TRBD2 (6 bases each). The length of the CDR3 is 14 residues. CDR1 SGHDT and CDR2 YYEEEE come from the germline V gene. With 0 bases removed from V and 14 bases from J, the gap between germline ends came to 18 bases. The DNA of the CDR3 is TGTGCCAGCAGCTTGGTATCGGATGGGGGGCGTGAGTTCTTC. Translation gives CASSLVSDGGREFF.

The chain combines TRBV29-1 with TRBJ1-2; D unresolved. Looked up from germline, CDR1 is SQVTM and CDR2 is ANQGSEA. The CDR3 spans 13 residues. V was shortened by 6 bases and J by 1 base, with 12 bases between the two germline ends. The CDR3 DNA reads TGCAGCGTCCCCTGGACGGATAACTATGGCTACACCTTC. Translating gives CSVPWTDNYGYTF. The full variable domain, with the rest looked up from reference TRBV29-1 and TRBJ1-2, is SAVISQKPSRDICQRGTSLTIQCQVDSQVTMMFWYRQQPGQSLTLIATANQGSEATYESGFVIDKFPISRPNLTFSTLTVSNMSPEDSSIYLCSVPWTDNYGYTFGSGTRLTVV.

This clonotype was detected once. The chain combines TRBV27 with TRBJ2-7, with D uncertain. The CDR3 sequence is 13 residues long. Per germline, CDR1 MNHEY and CDR2 SMNVEV (reference sequence). With 6 bases removed from V and 4 bases from J, the gap between germline ends came to 13 bases. The CDR3 DNA reads as TGTGCCAGCAGCACGACCATAGCATACGAGCAGTACTTC. It is translated as CASSTTIAYEQYF.

V usage is TRBV19 and J usage is TRBJ1-4; D remains ambiguous. Germline V gives CDR1 LNHDA, CDR2 SQIVND (reference sequence). This CDR3 is built from 14 residues. Trimming took off 9 bases at V and 6 bases at J, with 17 bases between the two ends. CDR3 residues: CARFQRDIHEKLFF. CDR3 sequence (DNA): TGTGCCAGATTTCAACGGGATATCCATGAAAAACTGTTTTTT.

This clonotype was picked up one time. The V and J genes are TRBV4-1 and TRBJ2-2; D possibly corresponds to TRBD2 (6 bases). V was clipped by 4 bases and J by 1 base, with 10 bases between them. This CDR3 has 15 amino acids. CDR1 is MGHRA, CDR2 YSYEKL, per germline. CDR3: CASSRMGGNTGELFF. The CDR3 DNA follows: TGCGCCAGCAGCCGGATGGGGGGGAACACCGGGGAGCTGTTTTTT.

This clonotype appeared a single time. J is TRBJ1-4 and V is TRBV12-3 or TRBV12-4, with TRBD1 as a possible D gene (5 bases). Trimming stripped 6 bases from V and 8 bases from J, with 16 bases between. The CDR3 runs 14 residues. The CDR3 region has the DNA TGTGCCAGCAGGGCGACAACACGGGGGGAAAAACTGTTTTTT. It translates to CASRATTRGEKLFF.

The chain combines TRBV12-3 or TRBV12-4 with TRBJ2-7, with D maybe TRBD2 (5 bases). Trimming pared 6 bases from V and 3 bases from J, leaving 15 bases between. The CDR3 consists of 14 residues. The CDR3 region has the DNA TGTGCCAGCAGCCTAGCTCATGAGGGCTACGAGCAGTACTTC. It is translated as CASSLAHEGYEQYF.

This chain joins TRBV9 and TRBJ1-3; tentatively, D is TRBD1 (5 bases). Per the germline V gene, CDR1 is SGDLS and CDR2 is YYNGEE. Trimming removed 0 bases from V and 6 bases from J, with 10 bases in between. The CDR3 runs 14 residues. The DNA of the CDR3 is TGTGCCAGCAGCGTAGGGGGCGAGGAAAACACCATATATTTT. Translated, it gives CASSVGGEENTIYF.

This chain uses TRBV28 with TRBJ2-3, with D unclear. V gave up 2 bases and J gave up 2 bases, with 5 bases separating them. In germline, CDR1 is MDHEN, CDR2 SYDVKM. This CDR3 region has 13 residues. The CDR3 nucleotides read TGTGCCAGCAGTTTAGTCCCCACAGATACGCAGTATTTT. Residues: CASSLVPTDTQYF.

V and J are TRBV30 and TRBJ1-2, with D possibly being TRBD1 (5 bases). The V gene lost 1 base and the J gene lost 0 bases, with 12 bases spanning the gap. The CDR3 is 15 amino acids. Germline CDR1 reads GTSNPN; CDR2 reads SVGIG (reference sequence). The CDR3: CAWSGDGGTNYGYTF. DNA of the CDR3: TGTGCCTGGAGTGGTGACGGGGGAACTAACTATGGCTACACCTTC.

The chain recombines TRBV13 with TRBJ2-5; possible D gene TRBD2, 7 bases. The CDR3 runs to 14 residues. Trimming removed 2 bases at V and 7 bases at J, with 14 bases between. Germline CDR1 is PRHDT and CDR2 is FYEKMQ (reference sequence). The CDR3 reads CASSLSRGGGTQYF. CDR3 DNA sequence: TGTGCCAGCAGCTTATCGAGGGGGGGAGGGACCCAGTACTTC.

This clonotype was seen only once. V gene TRBV6-5 combines with J gene TRBJ2-3; the D is unclear. This CDR3 comprises 16 residues. Germline V gene sequence: CDR1 MNHEY, CDR2 SVGAGI. Trimming left V 4 bases short and J 1 base short, with 15 bases between. CDR3 nucleotides: TGTGCCAGCAGTTGGGGTGAGGTTCGGGGCACAGATACGCAGTATTTT. This encodes CASSWGEVRGTDTQYF.

The chain recombines TRBV7-6 with TRBJ2-7; no reliable D call. The germline CDR1 and CDR2 sequences are SGHVS and FNYEAQ. V shed 5 bases and J shed 0 bases, with 17 bases lying between them. The CDR3 covers 16 residues. The CDR3 sequence: CASSPNGPRSSYEQYF. DNA for the CDR3: TGTGCCAGCAGCCCGAATGGCCCCCGGAGCTCCTACGAGCAGTACTTC.

The chain uses TRBV19 and TRBJ1-1; possible D gene TRBD1, 5 bases. This CDR3 has 16 residues. In germline, CDR1 is LNHDA, CDR2 SQIVND (reference sequence). Trimming pared 7 bases from V and 1 base from J, leaving 19 bases between. The CDR3 protein is CASTWGSPAGNTEAFF. The CDR3 DNA reads TGTGCCAGTACATGGGGCAGCCCCGCGGGGAACACTGAAGCTTTCTTT.

The V call is TRBV11-2, the J call TRBJ2-7; the match to TRBD2 covers 9 bases. V dropped 2 bases and J dropped 3; count of bases not matched to a gene: 5. The CDR3 contains 15 residues. Germline CDR1 is SGHAT and CDR2 is FQNNGV. The chain's CDR3 is CASSLFSLAGYEQYF. CDR3 bases: TGTGCCAGCAGCTTATTTTCACTAGCGGGCTACGAGCAGTACTTC.

CDR3 sequence reads: CASSFTTSGYNEQFF. Here the CDR3 DNA reads TGTGCCAGCAGCTTTACAACTAGCGGTTACAATGAGCAGTTCTTC. The rearrangement uses TRBV11-2 and TRBJ2-1, with TRBD2 matching 8 bases. Germline CDR1 is SGHAT and CDR2 is FQNNGV. Trimming took 3 bases from V and 4 from J; bases not matched to a gene: 5. This CDR3 region has 15 residues.

The rearrangement uses TRBV5-6 and TRBJ1-1; unclear D gene. This CDR3 spans 13 amino acids. Germline V CDR1 and CDR2: SGHDT, YYEEEE. V was cut by 4 bases and J by 1 base, with 8 bases left in between. CDR3 nucleotide sequence: TGTGCCAGCAGCGGGGTGTCGAACACTGAAGCTTTCTTT. Its protein product is CASSGVSNTEAFF.

This sequence joins TRBV7-9 and TRBJ2-2; D gene uncertain. CDR3 length: 13 amino acids. The V gene lost 7 bases and the J gene lost 6 bases, with 12 bases spanning the gap. In germline, CDR1 is SEHNR, CDR2 FQNEAQ (reference sequence). The CDR3 nucleotides read TGTGCCAGCACCCAAGAGTTACCCGGGGAGCTGTTTTTT. It yields the protein CASTQELPGELFF.

This chain connects TRBV15 to TRBJ1-5, with 8 bases fitting TRBD1. The ends lost 6 bases at V and 4 bases at J; junction bases unmatched: 11. The CDR3 extends over 16 amino acids. Germline CDR1 reads LNHNV; CDR2 reads YYDKDF (reference sequence). CDR3 region: CATSPTGATKNQPQHF. In nucleotides, the CDR3 is TGTGCCACCAGTCCGACAGGGGCGACCAAAAATCAGCCCCAGCATTTT.

This clonotype was counted once. The rearrangement joins TRBV30 to TRBJ2-1, with D uncertain. CDR3 length equals 12 residues. Germline lookup yields CDR1 GTSNPN and CDR2 SVGIG (reference sequence). V gave up 2 bases and J gave up 6 bases, with 8 bases separating them. In nucleotides, the CDR3 is TGTGCCTGGAGTCTGTTGGGCAATGAGCAGTTCTTC. It yields the protein CAWSLLGNEQFF.